A single sample is the source of the 4 T cell receptor beta chains below, sequenced in a study of OX40 agonist ivuxolimab in advanced cancers. TCRdb keeps only in-frame clones here, not all; method: immunoSEQ multiplex PCR. Among approximately 73,000 clones listed, 75% to 90% were seen once. Sequenced material: CD4+ or CD8+ T cells sorted from blood, taken in a trial of the OX40 agonist ivuxolimab. All receptors come from an adult with an advanced solid tumor such as melanoma, head and neck, liver or kidney cancer.

J is TRBJ2-1 and V is TRBV10-1, with 12 bases that match TRBD1. Germline V gene lookup returns CDR1 WNHNN and CDR2 SYGVQD (reference sequence). V gave up 4 bases and J gave up 8 bases; unmatched junction bases: 6. This CDR3 is 15 amino acids long. The chain's CDR3 is CASSGDRGRLDEQFF. The CDR3 coding sequence is TGCGCCAGCAGTGGGGACAGGGGGCGTTTGGATGAGCAGTTCTTC.

The chain has TRBV5-6 and TRBJ2-6; TRBD1 matches 9 bases. Germline loops: CDR1 SGHDT, CDR2 YYEEEE. CDR3 length: 19 residues. The V and J ends lost 2 bases and 0 bases, in that order; junction bases with no gene match: 9. This CDR3 is CASSFQGTGLRSGANVLTF. The CDR3, as DNA: TGTGCCAGCAGCTTTCAAGGGACAGGGCTTCGCTCTGGGGCCAACGTCCTGACTTTC.

This clone was seen a single time. The chain is built from TRBV9 and TRBJ2-1; D possibly corresponds to TRBD2 (6 bases). The CDR3 totals 18 residues. V lost 4 bases and J 0 bases, leaving 20 bases between the germline ends. Per the germline V gene, CDR1 is SGDLS and CDR2 is YYNGEE. The CDR3 region is CASSLSVSSVSSYNEQFF. The CDR3 coding sequence is TGTGCCAGCAGCCTATCCGTCTCTAGCGTAAGCTCCTACAATGAGCAGTTCTTC.

The chain joins TRBV7-2 to TRBJ2-5, with TRBD2 matching 7 bases. This CDR3 is 15 amino acids long. The germline gives CDR1 SGHTA, CDR2 FQGNSA. The ends lost 1 base at V and 2 bases at J; junction bases unmatched: 4. The CDR3 DNA sequence: TGTGCCAGCAGCTTAGTTCCCGGGGGGCAAGAGACCCAGTACTTC. It specifies CASSLVPGGQETQYF.